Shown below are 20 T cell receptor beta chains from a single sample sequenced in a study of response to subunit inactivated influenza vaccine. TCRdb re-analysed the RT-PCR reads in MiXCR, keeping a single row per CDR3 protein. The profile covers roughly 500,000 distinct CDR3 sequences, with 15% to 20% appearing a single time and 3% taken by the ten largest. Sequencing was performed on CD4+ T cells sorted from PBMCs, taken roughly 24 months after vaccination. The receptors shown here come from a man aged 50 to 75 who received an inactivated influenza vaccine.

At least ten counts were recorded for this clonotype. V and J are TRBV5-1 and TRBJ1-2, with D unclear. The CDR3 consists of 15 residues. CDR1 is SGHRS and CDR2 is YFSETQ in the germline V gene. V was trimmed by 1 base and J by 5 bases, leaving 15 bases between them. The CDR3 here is CASSLSISNEYGYTF. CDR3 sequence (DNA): TGCGCCAGCAGCTTGTCTATTTCCAACGAATATGGCTACACCTTC.

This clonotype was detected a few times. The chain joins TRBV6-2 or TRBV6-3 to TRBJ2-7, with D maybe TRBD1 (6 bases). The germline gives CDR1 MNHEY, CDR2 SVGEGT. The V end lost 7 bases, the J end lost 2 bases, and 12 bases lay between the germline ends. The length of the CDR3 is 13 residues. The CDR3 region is CASTAGVAYEQYF. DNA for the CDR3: TGTGCCAGCACCGCAGGGGTCGCCTACGAGCAGTACTTC.

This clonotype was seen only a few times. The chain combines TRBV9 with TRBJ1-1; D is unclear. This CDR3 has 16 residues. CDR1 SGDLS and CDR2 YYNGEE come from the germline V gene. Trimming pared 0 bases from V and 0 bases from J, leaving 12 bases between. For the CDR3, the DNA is TGTGCCAGCAGCGTAGATGAGGGCGTCATGAACACTGAAGCTTTCTTT. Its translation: CASSVDEGVMNTEAFF.

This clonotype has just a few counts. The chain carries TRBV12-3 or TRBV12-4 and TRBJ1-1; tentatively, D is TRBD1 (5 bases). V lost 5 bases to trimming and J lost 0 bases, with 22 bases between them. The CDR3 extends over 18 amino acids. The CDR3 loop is CASSTSTGGVLLNTEAFF. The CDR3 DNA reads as TGTGCCAGCAGTACCTCAACGGGGGGAGTTCTCTTGAACACTGAAGCTTTCTTT.

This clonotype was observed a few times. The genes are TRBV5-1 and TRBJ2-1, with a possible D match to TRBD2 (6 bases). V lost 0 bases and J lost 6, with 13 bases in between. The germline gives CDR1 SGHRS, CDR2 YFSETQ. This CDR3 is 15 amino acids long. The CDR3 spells CASSLEEGLVNEQFF. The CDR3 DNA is TGCGCCAGCAGCTTGGAGGAGGGACTCGTCAATGAGCAGTTCTTC.

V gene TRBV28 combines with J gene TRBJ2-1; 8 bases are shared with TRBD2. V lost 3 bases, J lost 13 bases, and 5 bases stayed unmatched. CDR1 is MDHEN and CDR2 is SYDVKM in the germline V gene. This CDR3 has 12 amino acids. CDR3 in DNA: TGTGCCAGCAGTTTGAGCGGGACTAGTCAGTTCTTC. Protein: CASSLSGTSQFF.

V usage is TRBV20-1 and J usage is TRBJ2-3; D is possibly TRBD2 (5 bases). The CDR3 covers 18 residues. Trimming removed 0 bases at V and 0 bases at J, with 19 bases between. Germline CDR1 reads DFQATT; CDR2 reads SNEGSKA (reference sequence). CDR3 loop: CSARDPIARLASTDTQYF. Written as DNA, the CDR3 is TGCAGTGCTAGAGATCCAATCGCTCGCCTAGCAAGCACAGATACGCAGTATTTT.

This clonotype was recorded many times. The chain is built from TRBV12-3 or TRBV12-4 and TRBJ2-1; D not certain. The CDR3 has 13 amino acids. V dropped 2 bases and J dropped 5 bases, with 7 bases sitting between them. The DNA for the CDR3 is TGTGCCAGCAGTTTATTGGAAGACAATGAGCAGTTCTTC. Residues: CASSLLEDNEQFF.

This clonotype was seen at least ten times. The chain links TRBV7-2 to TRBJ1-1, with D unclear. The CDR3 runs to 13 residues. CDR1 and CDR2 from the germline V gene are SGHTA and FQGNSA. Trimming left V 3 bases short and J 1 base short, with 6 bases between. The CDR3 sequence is CASSLERNTEAFF. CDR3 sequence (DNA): TGTGCCAGCAGCTTGGAGAGGAACACTGAAGCTTTCTTT.

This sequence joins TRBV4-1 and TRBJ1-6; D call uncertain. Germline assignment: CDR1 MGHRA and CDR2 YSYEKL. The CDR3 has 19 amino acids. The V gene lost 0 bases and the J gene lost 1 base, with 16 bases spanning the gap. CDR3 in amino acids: CASSQDRRMPRSYNSPLHF. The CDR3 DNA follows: TGCGCCAGCAGCCAAGATCGACGGATGCCCAGGTCCTATAATTCACCCCTCCACTTT.

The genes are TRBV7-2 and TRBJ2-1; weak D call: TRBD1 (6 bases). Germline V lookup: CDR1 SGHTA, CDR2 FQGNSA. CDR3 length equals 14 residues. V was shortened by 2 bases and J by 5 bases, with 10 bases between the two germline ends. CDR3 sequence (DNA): TGTGCCAGCAGCTTAACGGGACATAACAATGAGCAGTTCTTC. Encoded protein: CASSLTGHNNEQFF.

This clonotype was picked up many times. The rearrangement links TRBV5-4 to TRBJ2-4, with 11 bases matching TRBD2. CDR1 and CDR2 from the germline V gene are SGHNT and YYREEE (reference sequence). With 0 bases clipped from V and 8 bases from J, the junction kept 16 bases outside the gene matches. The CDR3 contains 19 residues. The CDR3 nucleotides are TGTGCCAGCAGCTTGGTCTTTGCGGTGTCTAGCGGGGGGAGAGACATTCAGTACTTC. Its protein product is CASSLVFAVSSGGRDIQYF.

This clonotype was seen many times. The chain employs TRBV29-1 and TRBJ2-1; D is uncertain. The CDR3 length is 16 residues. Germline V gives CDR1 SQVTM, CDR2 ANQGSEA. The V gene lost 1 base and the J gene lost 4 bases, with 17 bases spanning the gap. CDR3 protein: CSVEGLNNRIYNEQFF. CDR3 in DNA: TGCAGCGTTGAAGGCCTAAATAACAGAATTTACAATGAGCAGTTCTTC.

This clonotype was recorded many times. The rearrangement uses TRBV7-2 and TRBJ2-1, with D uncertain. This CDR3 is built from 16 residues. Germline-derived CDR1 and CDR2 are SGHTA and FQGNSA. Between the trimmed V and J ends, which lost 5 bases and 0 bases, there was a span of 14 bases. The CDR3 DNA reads TGTGCCAGCAGCCCCTCAGGAAGTGGCTCCTACAATGAGCAGTTCTTC. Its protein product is CASSPSGSGSYNEQFF.

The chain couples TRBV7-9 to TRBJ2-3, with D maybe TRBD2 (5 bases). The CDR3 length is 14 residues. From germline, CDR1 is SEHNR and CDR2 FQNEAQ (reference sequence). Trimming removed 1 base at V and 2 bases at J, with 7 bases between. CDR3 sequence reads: CASSLDDYTDTQYF. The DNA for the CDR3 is TGTGCCAGCAGCTTAGACGACTACACAGATACGCAGTATTTT.

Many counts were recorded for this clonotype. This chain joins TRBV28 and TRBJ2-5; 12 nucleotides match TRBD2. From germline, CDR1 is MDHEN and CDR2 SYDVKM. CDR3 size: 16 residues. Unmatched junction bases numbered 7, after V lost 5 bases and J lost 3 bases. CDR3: CASSPRTSGAKETQYF. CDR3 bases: TGTGCCAGCAGTCCTAGGACTAGCGGGGCCAAAGAGACCCAGTACTTC. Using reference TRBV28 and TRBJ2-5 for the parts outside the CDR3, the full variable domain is DVKVTQSSRYLVKRTGEKVFLECVQDMDHENMFWYRQDPGLGLRLIYFSYDVKMKEKGDIPEGYSVSREKKERFSLILESASTNQTSMYLCASSPRTSGAKETQYFGPGTRLLVL.

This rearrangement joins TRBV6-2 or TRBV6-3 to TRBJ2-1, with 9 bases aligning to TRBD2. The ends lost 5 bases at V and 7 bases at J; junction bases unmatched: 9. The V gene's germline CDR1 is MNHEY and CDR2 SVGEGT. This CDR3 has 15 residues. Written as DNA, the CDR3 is TGTGCCAGCAGTCCTATAGCGGGAGCTCGGAATGAGCAGTTCTTC. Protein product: CASSPIAGARNEQFF.

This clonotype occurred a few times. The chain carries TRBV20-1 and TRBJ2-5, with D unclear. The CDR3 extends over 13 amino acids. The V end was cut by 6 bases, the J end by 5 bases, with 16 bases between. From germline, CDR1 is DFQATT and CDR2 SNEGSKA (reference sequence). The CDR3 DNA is TGCAGTGCCCAAAGTAATTTAGTGGAGACCCAGTACTTC. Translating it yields CSAQSNLVETQYF.

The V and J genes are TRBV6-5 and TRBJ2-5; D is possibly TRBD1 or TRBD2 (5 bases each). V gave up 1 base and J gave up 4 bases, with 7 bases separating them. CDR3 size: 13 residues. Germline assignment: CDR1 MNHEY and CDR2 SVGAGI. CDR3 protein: CASSYWGRETQYF. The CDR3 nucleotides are TGTGCCAGCAGTTACTGGGGGAGAGAGACCCAGTACTTC.

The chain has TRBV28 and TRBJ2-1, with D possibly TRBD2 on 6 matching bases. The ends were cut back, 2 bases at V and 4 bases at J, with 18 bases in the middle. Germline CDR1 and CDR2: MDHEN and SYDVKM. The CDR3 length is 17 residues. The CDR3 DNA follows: TGTGCCAGCAGTTTAGTTAGGGTCCGGGAGAATTACAATGAGCAGTTCTTC. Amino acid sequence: CASSLVRVRENYNEQFF.